A single sample gave rise to the 26 T cell receptor beta chains below, sequenced in a study of T cell repertoires in cytomegalovirus infection. Each CDR3 protein is one row after TCRdb ran MiXCR on the reads. The table has fewer than 900,000 distinct CDR3 sequences, 25% to 35% seen once. These receptors lack a known antigen. This sample comprised cultured CD8+ T cells from PBMCs, obtained from culture after CMV antigen stimulation. These receptors all come from a human donor in good health (CMV status not recorded). Some clones in this sample may be carry-over from other donors' samples.

The table lists this clonotype with a few counts. V gene TRBV4-1 combines with J gene TRBJ2-1; D gene uncertain. The V end was cut by 4 bases, the J end by 7 bases, with 17 bases between. Germline CDR1 reads MGHRA; CDR2 reads YSYEKL. The CDR3 consists of 15 residues. For the CDR3, the DNA is TGCGCCAGCAGCCTTGTCATGACAACGGTGAATGAGCAGTTCTTC. This translates into CASSLVMTTVNEQFF.

A word on this clonotype: A much larger clone lies a single base off, so this may be a read error. The chain carries TRBV7-2 and TRBJ1-2; D ambiguous. The germline gives CDR1 SGHTA, CDR2 FQGNSA. The CDR3 has 13 residues. CDR3 region: CASSPGEGFGCTF. The CDR3 coding sequence is TGTGCCAGCAGCCCAGGTGAAGGGTTTGGCTGCACCTTC.

The chain employs TRBV5-4 and TRBJ1-2; D is undetermined. The CDR3 is 15 residues long. Trimming removed 2 bases from V and 7 bases from J, with 18 bases in between. Germline lookup yields CDR1 SGHNT and CDR2 YYREEE (reference sequence). CDR3 region: CASSFQRSPASGYTF. The CDR3 DNA follows: TGTGCCAGCAGCTTCCAAAGGTCCCCGGCTTCTGGCTACACCTTC.

In its sample, this clonotype was seen a few times. The chain recombines TRBV25-1 with TRBJ1-6; D not resolved. The CDR3 spans 17 residues. The germline V gene encodes CDR1 MGHDK and CDR2 SYGVNS. V lost 1 base to trimming and J lost 0 bases, with 10 bases between them. Here the CDR3 DNA reads TGTGCCAGCAGTGAATTCTATCTAAGCTCCTATAATTCACCCCTCCACTTT. Its translation is CASSEFYLSSYNSPLHF.

This clonotype was counted between two and nine times. The genes are TRBV11-2 and TRBJ1-5; no reliable D call. Trimming cost V 0 bases and J 0 bases, with 12 bases left between them. The CDR3 sequence is 17 residues long. Germline CDR1 is SGHAT and CDR2 is FQNNGV. CDR3 DNA: TGTGCCAGCAGCTTAGATTCCTACGGCTATAGCAATCAGCCCCAGCATTTT. This gives the protein CASSLDSYGYSNQPQHF.

On this clonotype: It may be a read error: a sequence one base away is much more abundant. The genes are TRBV7-6 and TRBJ1-5; possible D gene TRBD2, 5 bases. Gene TRBJ2-3 matches the end of the DNA better, so the J call may be wrong. CDR3 length: 13 residues. Germline assignment: CDR1 SGHVS and CDR2 FNYEAQ. CDR3 coding DNA: TGTGCCAGCAGGGAGGAGAGCAATCAGCCCCAGTATTTT. It is translated as CASREESNQPQYF.

J is TRBJ2-7 and V is TRBV13; D perhaps matches TRBD2 (5 bases). Germline V gene sequence: CDR1 PRHDT, CDR2 FYEKMQ (reference sequence). The CDR3 is 13 amino acids. Trimming took off 3 bases at V and 5 bases at J, with 11 bases between the two ends. The DNA for the CDR3 is TGTGCCAGCAGCTTGGTACTAGAGAACGAGCAGTACTTC. This sequence encodes CASSLVLENEQYF.

The table lists this clonotype with a few counts. The chain recombines TRBV4-3 with TRBJ2-6; D is possibly TRBD2 (7 bases). Deletions cut 1 base from V and 1 base from J, with 14 bases between. The germline V gene has CDR1 LGHNA and CDR2 YSLEER. The CDR3 is 18 amino acids. CDR3 DNA sequence: TGCGCCAGCAGCCAAGTGGGAGGGGGTCCTTCTGGGGCCAACGTCCTGACTTTC. Translation: CASSQVGGGPSGANVLTF.

The J gene is TRBJ2-1, the V gene TRBV9; D is ambiguous. Germline values: CDR1 SGDLS, CDR2 YYNGEE. The CDR3 covers 15 residues. Trimming took off 3 bases at V and 3 bases at J, with 13 bases between the two ends. CDR3 amino acids: CASSDSGLGYNEQFF. CDR3 DNA: TGTGCCAGCAGCGACTCCGGGCTAGGCTACAATGAGCAGTTCTTC.

The chain joins TRBV6-1 to TRBJ1-2; 7 nucleotides align to TRBD1. V dropped 2 bases and J dropped 4; count of bases not matched to a gene: 13. CDR1 and CDR2 from the germline V gene are MNHNS and SASEGT. The CDR3 contains 17 residues. CDR3 sequence (DNA): TGTGCCAGCAGTGAACTCAGGACAGGCCCATCTATCTATGGCTACACCTTC. This gives the protein CASSELRTGPSIYGYTF.

This clonotype appeared a few times. V is TRBV18 and J is TRBJ2-2, with 7 bases that match TRBD1. The CDR3 totals 12 residues. With 8 bases clipped from V and 5 bases from J, the junction kept 2 bases outside the gene matches. Germline CDR1 reads KGHSH; CDR2 reads LQKENI. DNA of the CDR3: TGTGCCAGCACGGACAGGACCGGGGAGCTGTTTTTT. Translation gives CASTDRTGELFF.

This chain joins TRBV7-3 and TRBJ2-5; 10 bases fit TRBD2. In germline, CDR1 is SGHTA, CDR2 FQGTGA. The CDR3 covers 16 residues. With V trimmed by 1 base and J by 5 bases, 7 bases remained unmatched. CDR3 DNA: TGTGCCAGCAGCTTAAACAGCGGGGGGGCCTGGGAGACCCAGTACTTC. Translation: CASSLNSGGAWETQYF.

The chain employs TRBV12-3 or TRBV12-4 and TRBJ1-2, with D maybe TRBD1 (6 bases). The CDR3 sequence is 14 residues long. The V and J ends lost 6 bases and 7 bases respectively, with 18 bases between them. The CDR3 DNA follows: TGTGCCAGCAGCCCAGCGCCAGGGGCTTTTGGCTACACCTTC. The encoded protein is CASSPAPGAFGYTF.

In nucleotides, the CDR3 is TGTGCCAGCAGCGTAGGAGGCGGGACAGCTCAGCCCCAGCATTTT. This codes for CASSVGGGTAQPQHF. The chain links TRBV9 to TRBJ1-5, with TRBD1 matching over 7 bases. J was trimmed by 6 bases and V by 0 bases; bases with no gene match: 6. The V gene's germline CDR1 is SGDLS and CDR2 YYNGEE. This CDR3 region has 15 residues.

The table lists this clonotype with a few counts. The chain has TRBV11-2 and TRBJ2-1; TRBD2 aligns across 9 bases. The V and J ends lost 8 bases and 5 bases, in that order; junction bases with no gene match: 10. Germline CDR1 is SGHAT and CDR2 is FQNNGV. The CDR3 consists of 15 residues. CDR3 residues: CASLAAAGGNNEQFF. In DNA form, the CDR3 reads TGTGCCAGCTTAGCCGCAGCGGGGGGCAACAATGAGCAGTTCTTC.

The chain carries TRBV24-1 and TRBJ1-5; D remains ambiguous. The CDR3 runs 18 residues. V lost 0 bases and J lost 4, with 18 bases in between. Germline CDR1 is KGHDR and CDR2 is SFDVKD. CDR3 in amino acids: CATSDLRYGPTLNQPQHF. The CDR3 nucleotides are TGTGCCACCAGTGATTTGCGTTACGGTCCTACTTTAAATCAGCCCCAGCATTTT.

This chain joins TRBV5-1 and TRBJ1-1, with 7 positions matching TRBD1. The CDR3 runs to 15 residues. Unmatched junction bases numbered 12, after V lost 4 bases and J lost 6 bases. Per germline, CDR1 SGHRS and CDR2 YFSETQ. CDR3 DNA sequence: TGCGCCAGCAGCGTAACACAGGGGAGCGGACCTGAAGCTTTCTTT. This gives the protein CASSVTQGSGPEAFF.

This clonotype was seen a handful of times. This chain connects TRBV28 to TRBJ2-2; D is perhaps TRBD1 (6 bases). CDR3 length equals 15 residues. Trimming pared 1 base from V and 1 base from J, leaving 7 bases between. The germline CDR1 and CDR2 sequences are MDHEN and SYDVKM. The DNA of the CDR3 is TGTGCCAGCAGTTTATTACAGGGGAACACCGGGGAGCTGTTTTTT. It encodes CASSLLQGNTGELFF.

This clonotype has just a few counts. CDR3 in DNA: TGTGCCAGCAGCCGAGACAGGGAGATCTTCCTTTATCAGCCCCAGCATTTT. Translation gives CASSRDREIFLYQPQHF. V is TRBV5-5 and J is TRBJ1-5; 7 nucleotides align to TRBD1. There are 17 residues in the CDR3. J lost 5 bases, V lost 4 bases, and 15 bases had no gene match. Germline V gives CDR1 SGHKS, CDR2 YYEKEE (reference sequence).

This chain connects TRBV7-9 to TRBJ1-1; possible D gene TRBD1, 5 bases. V was shortened by 6 bases and J by 3 bases, with 14 bases between the two germline ends. This CDR3 has 14 residues. CDR1 is SEHNR and CDR2 is FQNEAQ in the germline V gene (reference sequence). The CDR3 DNA reads as TGTGCCAGCAGTTCCCCTGGGGGGGACACTGAAGCTTTCTTT. Protein: CASSSPGGDTEAFF.

This clonotype was detected a few times. The CDR3 DNA is TGTGCCATTAGCTCCTACAATGAGCAGTTCTTC. Translation gives CAISSYNEQFF. V is TRBV6-1 and J is TRBJ2-1, with D uncertain. The CDR3 extends over 11 amino acids. The germline V gene has CDR1 MNHNS and CDR2 SASEGT. V shed 10 bases and J shed 0 bases, with 4 bases lying between them.

This clonotype showed up just a few times. The rearrangement joins TRBV5-1 to TRBJ2-3; D ambiguous. V dropped 1 base and J dropped 2 bases, with 8 bases sitting between them. This CDR3 comprises 14 residues. Germline CDR1 SGHRS, CDR2 YFSETQ. The CDR3, as DNA: TGCGCCAGCAGCTTGTTTCAGGCCACAGATACGCAGTATTTT. Residues: CASSLFQATDTQYF. Drawing the rest from reference TRBV5-1 and TRBJ2-3, the complete variable domain is KAGVTQTPRYLIKTRGQQVTLSCSPISGHRSVSWYQQTPGQGLQFLFEYFSETQRNKGNFPGRFSGRQFSNSRSEMNVSTLELGDSALYLCASSLFQATDTQYFGPGTRLTVL.

The chain has TRBV27 and TRBJ2-1; maybe TRBD1 (6 bases). The CDR3 is 15 residues long. Germline loops: CDR1 MNHEY, CDR2 SMNVEV (reference sequence). V lost 3 bases and J lost 3, with 12 bases in between. The DNA of the CDR3 is TGTGCCAGCAGTTTCCTGGGGGCCCTCTACAATGAGCAGTTCTTC. Its protein product is CASSFLGALYNEQFF.

The chain combines TRBV4-1 with TRBJ1-2; no definite D call. CDR1 and CDR2 from the germline V gene are MGHRA and YSYEKL. Trimming left V 0 bases short and J 8 bases short, with 10 bases between. The CDR3 sequence is 13 residues long. The CDR3 region has the DNA TGCGCCAGCAGCCAAGAACTAGGAGGGGGCTACACCTTC. Translated: CASSQELGGGYTF.

Comment on this clonotype: A read error may explain this, as a much larger clone is one base away. V and J are TRBV7-6 and TRBJ1-5; no definite D call. Trimming left V 5 bases short and J 1 base short, with 12 bases between. The CDR3 totals 15 residues. Germline-derived CDR1 and CDR2 are SGHVS and FNYEAQ. The CDR3 loop reads CASSHFALSNQPQHF. The CDR3 DNA is TGTGCCAGCAGCCACTTCGCCCTAAGCAATCAGCCCCAGCATTTT. The full variable domain, rest sourced from reference TRBV7-6 and TRBJ1-5, is GAGVSQSPRYKVTKRGQDVALRCDPISGHVSLYWYRQALGQGPEFLTYFNYEAQQDKSGLPNDRFSAERPEGSISTLTIQRTEQRDSAMYRCASSHFALSNQPQHFGDGTRLSIL.

Note on this clonotype: A much larger clone is a single base away; this may be a read error. The DNA of the CDR3 is TGTGCTAGCAGCTTAGAACAGGGGGCGTCTGCCGGGGAGCAGTTTTTT. This encodes CASSLEQGASAGEQFF. This chain connects TRBV7-6 to TRBJ2-2; TRBD1 matches at 9 bases. Looked up from germline, CDR1 is SGHVS and CDR2 is FNYEAQ. There are 16 residues in the CDR3. Drawing the rest from reference TRBV7-6 and TRBJ2-2, the complete variable domain is GAGVSQSPRYKVTKRGQDVALRCDPISGHVSLYWYRQALGQGPEFLTYFNYEAQQDKSGLPNDRFSAERPEGSISTLTIQRTEQRDSAMYRCASSLEQGASAGEQFFGEGSRLTVL.